Detailed here is one T cell receptor (beta chain). Using immunoSEQ multiplex PCR, the repertoire was profiled, and TCRdb retains in-frame clones only, with some absent. Counted here are hundreds of thousands of clones, around 87% occurring once; the ten biggest clones make up 0.0094%. The data originate from a study of shared T cell receptors in the human thymus. CDR3 length: 16 residues. CDR1 LNHNV and CDR2 YYDKDF come from the germline V gene (reference sequence). Losses at the gene ends were 0 bases for V and 3 bases for J; bases not matched to a gene: 8. These sequences were also reported in another study, on human thymus T cells. That study adds: Congenital heart defects were the reason for the corrective surgery that the donors, healthy Finnish infants, were having. Obtained as resections during corrective heart surgery, the thymus tissue was then studied.

Specimen: thymocytes. This clonotype was sampled from a boy under two years old with a congenital heart defect. This chain links TRBV15 with TRBJ2-7, with TRBD1 matching 7 bases. The CDR3 region is CATSRDPPTGSYEQYF. In DNA form, the CDR3 reads TGTGCCACCAGCAGAGATCCCCCGACAGGGAGCTACGAGCAGTACTTC.